This T cell receptor (beta chain) was found in a study of CD8 T cells in Susac syndrome. The authors reverse transcribed 0.5 to 1 ug RNA with random hexamers. A single record per CDR3 protein comes from TCRdb applying MiXCR to the immunoSEQ multiplex PCR reads. The top ten clones hold more than 0.55% of a sample with tens of thousands of distinct CDR3 sequences, about 96% of them seen once. After removal of 1 base from V and 7 bases from J, the junction contained 6 bases not matched to a gene. The CDR3 is 15 amino acids. Germline-derived CDR1 and CDR2 are SGHTA and FQGNSA. This clonotype occurred once.

The sequencing sample was made of CD8+ T cells from PBMCs. The clonotype comes from a human donor with Susac syndrome. The gene calls are TRBV7-2 and TRBJ2-7, with 11 bases matching TRBD2. CDR3 DNA sequence: TGTGCCAGCAGCTTAGTAGCGGGGGGGCCTCAGGAGCAGTACTTC. Translating gives CASSLVAGGPQEQYF.